This is a list of T cell receptor beta chains from one sample in a study of response to subunit inactivated influenza vaccine. TCRdb analysed the RT-PCR reads with MiXCR anew, one entry per CDR3 protein. This table has roughly 520,000 distinct CDR3 sequences, 25% appearing once. The sequenced sample was CD4+ T cells sorted from PBMCs, obtained about 5 days after vaccination. These TCRs come from a man between 45 and 60 years old who received an inactivated influenza vaccine. Both conserved end residues are part of each CDR3. The D gene is left open where the match is weak. The listing skips clone size in some rows; elsewhere it reads once, few, many or a size class.

cdr3_nt cdr3_aa cdr3_length d_call clone_size j_call v_call
TGTGCCAGCAGCTTAGAGCGGGAGAGTCCCTACGAGCAGTACTTC CASSLERESPYEQYF 15 TRBD2 . TRBJ2-7 TRBV7-4
TGTGCCAGCTCTTCGGGGGGCATGGTCAATGAGCAGTTCTTC CASSSGGMVNEQFF 14 . . TRBJ2-1 TRBV6-1
TGCAGCGTTGCTAGCGGGAGCCACGAGCAGTACTTC CSVASGSHEQYF 12 TRBD2 many TRBJ2-7 TRBV29-1
TGTGCCAGCAGCTACAGGGGGAACTTTCTCTACGAGCAGTACTTC CASSYRGNFLYEQYF 15 TRBD1 . TRBJ2-7 TRBV28
TGTGCCAGCAGAAAGCTGAGCTCCTACAATGAGCAGTTCTTC CASRKLSSYNEQFF 14 . few TRBJ2-1 TRBV27
TGTGCCAGCTCACCCCTAAGCGGGAGCTCCCCAGATACGCAGTATTTT CASSPLSGSSPDTQYF 16 TRBD2 . TRBJ2-3 TRBV18
TGCAGCGTTGATGGGGTCGTGGAGACCCAGTACTTC CSVDGVVETQYF 12 . once TRBJ2-5 TRBV29-1
TGCAGTGCCTCATACCCCGGGACTAGCGCCTACGAGCAGTACTTC CSASYPGTSAYEQYF 15 TRBD2 . TRBJ2-7 TRBV20-1
TGTGCCACCAGTGATAGTAGAGACCGCTCCTACAATGAGCAGTTCTTC CATSDSRDRSYNEQFF 16 . once TRBJ2-1 TRBV24-1
TGTGCCAGCAGTTTGGGGACATGGGTAGGCGAGCAGTACTTC CASSLGTWVGEQYF 14 . few TRBJ2-7 TRBV12-3/TRBV12-4
TGCAGTGCTAGAGATCCGGGACAGATGAACACTGAAGCTTTCTTT CSARDPGQMNTEAFF 15 TRBD1 few TRBJ1-1 TRBV20-1
TGCAGCGTGGACGCAGGGGGCTTTCGAGATACGCAGTATTTT CSVDAGGFRDTQYF 14 TRBD1 . TRBJ2-3 TRBV29-1
TGTGCCAGCAGTTACCGAGGGTCCGGGGCAGTTAACACTGAAGCTTTCTTT CASSYRGSGAVNTEAFF 17 . many TRBJ1-1 TRBV6-5
TGTGCCAGCAGCTTCGGACAGGTGGGAGATTCCTACGAGCAGTACTTC CASSFGQVGDSYEQYF 16 TRBD1 once TRBJ2-7 TRBV7-9
TGTGCCAGCAGTAAACGGGACACCTTACAGGAGTTCTTC CASSKRDTLQEFF 13 . few TRBJ2-1 TRBV27
TGTGCCAGCGCCCCCCGGGGCAGGAACACTGAAGCTTTCTTT CASAPRGRNTEAFF 14 . . TRBJ1-1 TRBV6-1
TGCGCCAGCAGCCAAGGTGTTGCTGGCGGGGTTTCCTACGAGCAGTACTTC CASSQGVAGGVSYEQYF 17 . few TRBJ2-7 TRBV4-1
TGCGCCAGCAGCTCCAACATCTGGCGGGAGAGGGACAATGAGCAGTTCTTC CASSSNIWRERDNEQFF 17 TRBD2 . TRBJ2-1 TRBV5-1